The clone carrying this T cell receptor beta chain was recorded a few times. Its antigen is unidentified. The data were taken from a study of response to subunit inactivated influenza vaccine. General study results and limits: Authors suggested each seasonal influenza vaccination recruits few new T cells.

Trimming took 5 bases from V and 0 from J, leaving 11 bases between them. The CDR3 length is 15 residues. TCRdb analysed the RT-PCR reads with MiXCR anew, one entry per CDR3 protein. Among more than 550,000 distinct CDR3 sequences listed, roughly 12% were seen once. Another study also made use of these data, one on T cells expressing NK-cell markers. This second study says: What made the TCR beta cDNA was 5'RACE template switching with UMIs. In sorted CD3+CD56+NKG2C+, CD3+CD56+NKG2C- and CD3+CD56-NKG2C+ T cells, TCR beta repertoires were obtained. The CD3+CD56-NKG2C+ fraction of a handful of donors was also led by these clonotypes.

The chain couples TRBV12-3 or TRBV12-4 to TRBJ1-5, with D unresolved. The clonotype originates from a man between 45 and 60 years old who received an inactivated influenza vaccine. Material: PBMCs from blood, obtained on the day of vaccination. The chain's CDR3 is CASSITYPSNQPQHF. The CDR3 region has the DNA TGTGCCAGCAGTATCACATACCCTAGCAATCAGCCCCAGCATTTT.